Listed here are 26 T cell receptor beta chains from one sample, sequenced in a study of T cell responses to AZD1222 COVID-19 vaccine. Libraries were prepared by immunoSEQ multiplex PCR; TCRdb keeps only in-frame clonotypes and omits some of them. The sample yields about 120,000 clones, roughly 90% seen once. The sample consisted of peripheral blood, taken 28 days after the second AZD1222 dose. These receptors all come from an adult who received the AZD1222 COVID-19 vaccine.

The rearrangement uses TRBV4-3 and TRBJ1-1; 9 bases are shared with TRBD1. V gave up 4 bases and J gave up 5 bases; unmatched junction bases: 5. CDR1 and CDR2 from the germline V gene are LGHNA and YSLEER. This CDR3 region has 14 residues. The CDR3 loop is CASSLSTGGTEAFF. CDR3 nucleotide sequence: TGCGCCAGCAGCCTCTCGACAGGGGGTACTGAAGCTTTCTTT.

V usage is TRBV4-2 and J usage is TRBJ2-3, with D possibly TRBD1 on 6 matching bases. The CDR3 runs 16 residues. Trimming removed 1 base from V and 0 bases from J, with 11 bases in between. Looked up from germline, CDR1 is LGHNA and CDR2 is YNFKEQ. The CDR3 region is CASSQVGTPSTDTQYF. CDR3 bases: TGTGCCAGCAGCCAAGTCGGGACACCTAGCACAGATACGCAGTATTTT.

The sample holds a few counts of this clone. The chain is built from TRBV9 and TRBJ2-7, with D unclear. CDR3 length: 13 residues. Trimming stripped 4 bases from V and 3 bases from J, with 11 bases between. Germline assignment: CDR1 SGDLS and CDR2 YYNGEE. CDR3 sequence reads: CASSPSTFYEQYF. In DNA, the CDR3 is TGTGCCAGCAGCCCCTCTACTTTCTACGAGCAGTACTTC.

The chain employs TRBV10-1 and TRBJ1-2; 10 nucleotides agree with TRBD1. Trimming took 11 bases from V and 4 from J; bases not matched to a gene: 10. This CDR3 is 14 amino acids long. Germline CDR1 reads WNHNN; CDR2 reads SYGVQD (reference sequence). For the CDR3, the DNA is TGCGCCGGATGGACAGGGGGAAACTCCTATGGCTACACCTTC. Translating gives CAGWTGGNSYGYTF.

The rearrangement links TRBV24-1 to TRBJ2-3; weak D call: TRBD1 (6 bases). Germline assignment: CDR1 KGHDR and CDR2 SFDVKD. V lost 4 bases and J lost 1, with 14 bases in between. The CDR3 loop spans 16 amino acids. The CDR3 coding sequence is TGTGCCACCAGTGACCCAGCCAGGGGAGGCACAGATACGCAGTATTTT. Encoded protein: CATSDPARGGTDTQYF.

The rearrangement joins TRBV6-5 to TRBJ1-4, with D perhaps matching TRBD1 (6 bases). The CDR3 runs 15 residues. V was cut by 5 bases and J by 8 bases, with 18 bases left in between. Germline lookup yields CDR1 MNHEY and CDR2 SVGAGI. The CDR3 nucleotides are TGTGCCAGCAGTCCGGGGGGGGCGGGTTCAGAAAAACTGTTTTTT. The encoded protein is CASSPGGAGSEKLFF.

The chain uses TRBV5-4 and TRBJ2-7, with a weak D call TRBD1 (6 bases). V was shortened by 4 bases and J by 7 bases, with 15 bases between the two germline ends. CDR3 length: 13 residues. Germline V gene lookup returns CDR1 SGHNT and CDR2 YYREEE (reference sequence). The CDR3, as DNA: TGTGCCAGCAGCACGCAGGGGCCGTGGGAGCAGTACTTC. Protein sequence: CASSTQGPWEQYF.

The rearrangement links TRBV12-3 or TRBV12-4 to TRBJ2-3; no firm D call. The CDR3 contains 13 residues. The V gene lost 10 bases and the J gene lost 6 bases, with 17 bases spanning the gap. The CDR3 sequence is CATSPGSPDTQYF. The DNA for the CDR3 is TGTGCCACCTCTCCCGGGTCCCCGGATACGCAGTATTTT.

The chain carries TRBV19 and TRBJ1-4; unclear D gene. The CDR3 contains 14 residues. The V end was cut by 3 bases, the J end by 9 bases, with 14 bases between. Germline CDR1 is LNHDA and CDR2 is SQIVND (reference sequence). This chain's CDR3 is CASSMGSSWQKLFF. CDR3 coding DNA: TGTGCCAGTAGTATGGGGAGCTCGTGGCAAAAACTGTTTTTT. Filled out from reference TRBV19 and TRBJ1-4, the complete variable domain reads DGGITQSPKYLFRKEGQNVTLSCEQNLNHDAMYWYRQDPGQGLRLIYYSQIVNDFQKGDIAEGYSVSREKKESFPLTVTSAQKNPTAFYLCASSMGSSWQKLFFGSGTQLSVL.

This chain uses TRBV21-1 with TRBJ2-7; the table names TRBD1, a call not compared with the DNA. TRBV21-1 is recorded as a pseudogene. CDR3 length equals 14 residues. CDR3 loop: CASSKPTGTYEQYF. The CDR3 region has the DNA TGTGCCAGCAGCAAGCCGACAGGGACCTACGAGCAGTACTTC.

The chain is built from TRBV9 and TRBJ1-2; TRBD1 might be the D (6 bases). The CDR3 length is 14 residues. V was cut by 2 bases and J by 6 bases, with 14 bases left in between. The germline CDR1 and CDR2 sequences are SGDLS and YYNGEE. The CDR3 DNA reads TGTGCCAGCAGCGTCGAGGGGGGTTTTCATGGCTACACCTTC. It yields the protein CASSVEGGFHGYTF. The complete variable domain, with remaining parts taken from reference TRBV9 and TRBJ1-2, reads DSGVTQTPKHLITATGQRVTLRCSPRSGDLSVYWYQQSLDQGLQFLIQYYNGEERAKGNILERFSAQQFPDLHSELNLSSLELGDSALYFCASSVEGGFHGYTFGSGTRLTVV.

The chain couples TRBV9 to TRBJ2-7; possibly TRBD2 for D (6 bases). Germline assignment: CDR1 SGDLS and CDR2 YYNGEE. CDR3 length equals 15 residues. Deletions cut 4 bases from V and 0 bases from J, with 14 bases between. CDR3 in DNA: TGTGCCAGCAGCCTCGGGACTCAAAGCTCCTACGAGCAGTACTTC. It translates to CASSLGTQSSYEQYF.

The chain recombines TRBV28 with TRBJ2-1; maybe TRBD1 (5 bases). The CDR3 consists of 15 residues. Germline assignment: CDR1 MDHEN and CDR2 SYDVKM. Trimming stripped 3 bases from V and 1 base from J, with 10 bases between. The CDR3 is CASSLARGSYNEQFF. The DNA for the CDR3 is TGTGCCAGCAGTTTGGCAAGGGGTTCCTACAATGAGCAGTTCTTC.

The rearrangement joins TRBV3-1 (or the pseudogene TRBV3-2) to TRBJ1-5; 8 bases fit TRBD1. The CDR3 covers 15 residues. After removal of 1 base from V and 4 bases from J, the junction contained 3 bases not matched to a gene. Germline CDR1 reads LGHDT; CDR2 reads YNNKEL (reference sequence). The CDR3 coding sequence is TGTGCCAGCAGCCAAGGCAGGGGGCCGAATCAGCCCCAGCATTTT. It specifies CASSQGRGPNQPQHF.

The V call is TRBV6-6, the J call TRBJ1-6; weak D call: TRBD1 (5 bases). V was clipped by 8 bases and J by 2 bases, with 13 bases between them. The germline gives CDR1 MNHNY, CDR2 SVGAGI (reference sequence). The CDR3 totals 15 residues. Here the CDR3 DNA reads TGTGCCAGCTCCAGAGGGGATGCCTATAATTCACCCCTCCACTTT. Encoded protein: CASSRGDAYNSPLHF.

V gene TRBV2 combines with J gene TRBJ1-5; a weak D match, TRBD1 (5 bases). Germline values: CDR1 SNHLY, CDR2 FYNNEI. The CDR3 loop spans 13 amino acids. Trimming removed 7 bases from V and 3 bases from J, with 10 bases in between. The CDR3 DNA is TGTGCCAGCACCCAGGGACTCAATCAGCCCCAGCATTTT. Amino acids: CASTQGLNQPQHF.

The CDR3 loop is CASSPFRGGLSTDTQYF. Written as DNA, the CDR3 is TGTGCCAGCAGCCCATTCCGCGGGGGGCTTAGCACAGATACGCAGTATTTT. This rearrangement joins TRBV11-2 to TRBJ2-3; 8 bases agree with TRBD2. In germline, CDR1 is SGHAT, CDR2 FQNNGV. The length of the CDR3 is 17 residues. Trimming cost V 5 bases and J 0 bases; bases outside gene matches: 10.

This sequence joins TRBV19 and TRBJ1-1; the D is unclear. Trimming stripped 7 bases from V and 1 base from J, with 10 bases between. There are 13 residues in the CDR3. The V gene's germline CDR1 is LNHDA and CDR2 SQIVND (reference sequence). CDR3 nucleotide sequence: TGTGCCAGTAAGTTGCAATCGAACACTGAAGCTTTCTTT. Amino acid sequence: CASKLQSNTEAFF.

V is TRBV4-3 and J is TRBJ2-7; D ambiguous. Germline V gene sequence: CDR1 LGHNA, CDR2 YSLEER. This CDR3 contains 16 residues. V was pared by 0 bases and J by 2 bases, with 14 bases between. This CDR3 reads CASSQESSGFAYEQYF. The CDR3 DNA reads as TGCGCCAGCAGCCAAGAGAGTTCGGGTTTTGCCTACGAGCAGTACTTC.

This rearrangement joins TRBV19 to TRBJ1-2; TRBD1 is a possible D gene (5 bases). Germline assignment: CDR1 LNHDA and CDR2 SQIVND (reference sequence). This CDR3 comprises 14 residues. The V end lost 0 bases, the J end lost 6 bases, and 11 bases lay between the germline ends. The DNA for the CDR3 is TGTGCCAGTAGTATAGACAGGGATTCGAATGGCTACACCTTC. Its translation: CASSIDRDSNGYTF.

The J gene is TRBJ2-3, the V gene TRBV11-1; the match to TRBD2 covers 14 bases. Germline trimming cut 4 bases from V and 7 bases from J; bases unmatched to any gene: 4. This CDR3 is 15 amino acids long. From germline, CDR1 is SGHAT and CDR2 FQDESV (reference sequence). DNA for the CDR3: TGTGCCAGCAGCTCCCGACTAGCGGGGGGGAATACGCAGTATTTT. It is translated as CASSSRLAGGNTQYF.

This chain connects TRBV28 to TRBJ2-7, with 8 bases identical to TRBD1. J was trimmed by 6 bases and V by 2 bases; bases with no gene match: 3. CDR3 size: 13 residues. Germline CDR1 reads MDHEN; CDR2 reads SYDVKM. This CDR3 reads CASSLRDRSEQYF. The CDR3 region has the DNA TGTGCCAGCAGTTTACGGGACAGGAGCGAGCAGTACTTC.

The CDR3 nucleotides read TGCGCCAGCAGCCAAGACGACATGGAAAAACTGTTTTTT. This codes for CASSQDDMEKLFF. V gene TRBV4-1 combines with J gene TRBJ1-4; D is unresolved. V dropped 0 bases and J dropped 8 bases, with 7 bases sitting between them. Germline lookup yields CDR1 MGHRA and CDR2 YSYEKL. This CDR3 comprises 13 residues.

This clone appeared a few times. The rearrangement links TRBV29-1 to TRBJ1-3; D unclear. The V end lost 7 bases, the J end lost 0 bases, and 13 bases lay between the germline ends. CDR3 length: 14 amino acids. The germline gives CDR1 SQVTM, CDR2 ANQGSEA. The chain's CDR3 is CSAGAGNSGNTIYF. In nucleotides, the CDR3 is TGCAGCGCCGGAGCAGGAAACTCTGGAAACACCATATATTTT.

The chain couples TRBV2 to TRBJ1-2; D is uncertain. The CDR3 has 13 amino acids. Trimming took 8 bases from V and 0 from J, leaving 10 bases between them. Germline V lookup: CDR1 SNHLY, CDR2 FYNNEI. This CDR3 is CASSKGPNYGYTF. The CDR3 DNA sequence: TGTGCCAGCTCTAAAGGACCTAACTATGGCTACACCTTC. Full variable domain (rest looked up from reference TRBV2 and TRBJ1-2): EPEVTQTPSHQVTQMGQEVILRCVPISNHLYFYWYRQILGQKVEFLVSFYNNEISEKSEIFDDQFSVERPDGSNFTLKIRSTKLEDSAMYFCASSKGPNYGYTFGSGTRLTVV.

The V and J genes are TRBV5-1 and TRBJ1-6; D might be TRBD1 (6 bases). Trimming removed 4 bases from V and 5 bases from J, with 13 bases in between. The CDR3 extends over 15 amino acids. Germline values: CDR1 SGHRS, CDR2 YFSETQ. CDR3 nucleotides: TGCGCCAGCAGCGTAGAGGGGGTAGATAATTCACCCCTCCACTTT. Protein: CASSVEGVDNSPLHF. Full variable domain (rest looked up from reference TRBV5-1 and TRBJ1-6): KAGVTQTPRYLIKTRGQQVTLSCSPISGHRSVSWYQQTPGQGLQFLFEYFSETQRNKGNFPGRFSGRQFSNSRSEMNVSTLELGDSALYLCASSVEGVDNSPLHFGNGTRLTVT.